This T cell receptor beta chain was profiled in a study of shared clonotypes between healthy human individuals. Background on the study: CD4 naive and CD4 memory each took three plates per donor, while CD8 naive took two and CD8 memory one. Study-wide results and limits: At large depth, rarefaction still showed sorted-subset sequencing to be incomplete.

It was across several immunoSEQ plates that each subset's genomic DNA was evenly split. Repertoires were generated with immunoSEQ multiplex PCR, while TCRdb's copy carries only in-frame clones and drops some. The table records about 980,000 clones, over 75% of them present only once. V shed 5 bases, J shed 6 bases, and the junction held 5 bases outside the gene matches. This CDR3 is built from 14 residues. In germline, CDR1 is LGHNA, CDR2 YSLEER. A note on this clone: What it binds is unknown.

The authors divided CD4+ cells into CD45RA+ naive and CD45RA-negative memory subsets. The sequence was collected from a man younger than 35 in good health. This chain joins TRBV4-3 and TRBJ2-2; 8 bases match TRBD1. The sample was memory CD4+ T cells sorted from blood. Subset noted: CD45RA-negative fraction. The DNA for the CDR3 is TGCGCCAGCAGCAAGGGACAGGCGGCCGGGGAGCTGTTTTTT. It encodes CASSKGQAAGELFF.